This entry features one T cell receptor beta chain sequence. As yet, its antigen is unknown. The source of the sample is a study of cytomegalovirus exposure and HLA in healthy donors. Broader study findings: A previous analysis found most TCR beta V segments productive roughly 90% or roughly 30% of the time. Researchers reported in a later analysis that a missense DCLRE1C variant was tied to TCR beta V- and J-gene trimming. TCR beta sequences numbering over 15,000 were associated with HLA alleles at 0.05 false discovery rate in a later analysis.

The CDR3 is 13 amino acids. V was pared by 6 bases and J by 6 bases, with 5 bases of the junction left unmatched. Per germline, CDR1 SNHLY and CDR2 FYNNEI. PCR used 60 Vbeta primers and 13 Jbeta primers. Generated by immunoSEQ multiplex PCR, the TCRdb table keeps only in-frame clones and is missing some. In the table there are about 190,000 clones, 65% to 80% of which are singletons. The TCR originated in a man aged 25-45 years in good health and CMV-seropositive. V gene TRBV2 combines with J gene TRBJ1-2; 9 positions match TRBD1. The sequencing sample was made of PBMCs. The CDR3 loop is CASRGTGSHGYTF. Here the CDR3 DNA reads TGTGCCAGCAGGGGGACAGGGTCCCATGGCTACACCTTC.